This TCR beta chain derives from a study of cytomegalovirus exposure and HLA in healthy donors. Study as a whole: Previous work identified 95 million to 140 million unique TCR beta sequences from 150 million to 200 million T cells.

While unrecorded immune exposures were likely, the donors were nominally healthy when sampled. Researchers ran the PCR with 60 Vbeta and 13 Jbeta primers. Authors' data handling: Some 11 million of the roughly 77 million unique TCR beta chains counted in a later analysis were shared. Sequencing was performed with immunoSEQ multiplex PCR; in TCRdb, only in-frame clones are kept and a portion is missing. The V and J calls and clone size were taken over from that table, and D and trimming were inferred from the DNA. The sample comprises about 33,000 clones, about half of which are singletons, and around 6.5% rests with the top ten. CDR3 size: 15 residues. Germline CDR1 LGHNA, CDR2 YSLEER. The V end was cut by 7 bases, the J end by 3 bases, with 18 bases between.

The sequenced material came from PBMCs. The chain recombines TRBV4-3 with TRBJ1-2, with D possibly matching TRBD1 (6 bases). The source is a woman in her forties in good health and CMV-seropositive. The CDR3 nucleotides are TGCGCCAGCAACCCAGGGTGGGGGCGAGACTATGGCTACACCTTC. Translating it yields CASNPGWGRDYGYTF.